The 5 T cell receptor beta chains below were found in one sample sequenced in a study of T cell repertoires in cytomegalovirus infection. These TCRs' antigens remain unknown. TCRdb reprocessed the reads with MiXCR, giving one entry per CDR3 protein. The sample holds hundreds of thousands of distinct CDR3 sequences; around a third are singletons and the top ten take 18%. This specimen was cultured PBMCs, taken from culture after CMV antigen stimulation. These receptors were taken from a human donor in good health (CMV status not recorded). Some clones in this sample may be carry-over from other donors' samples.

This clonotype has more than one count but fewer than ten. The genes are TRBV20-1 and TRBJ2-1; 8 bases agree with TRBD1. Trimming cost V 8 bases and J 2 bases; bases outside gene matches: 2. The CDR3 loop spans 12 amino acids. Germline V gene data show CDR1 as DFQATT and CDR2 as SNEGSKA (reference sequence). The CDR3 bases are TGCAGTTCGGACAGGGCCTACAATGAGCAGTTCTTC. Translating gives CSSDRAYNEQFF.

The chain couples TRBV2 to TRBJ1-1, with unresolved D. V was trimmed by 8 bases and J by 4 bases, leaving 8 bases between them. Germline assignment: CDR1 SNHLY and CDR2 FYNNEI. The CDR3 length is 11 residues. CDR3 region: CASRSRTEAFF. CDR3 nucleotides: TGTGCCAGCCGATCGCGCACTGAAGCTTTCTTT.

In its sample, this clonotype was seen a few times. This rearrangement joins TRBV6-2 or TRBV6-3 to TRBJ1-1; no clear D gene. The V end was cut by 6 bases, the J end by 11 bases, with 13 bases between. CDR1 and CDR2 (germline): MNHEY, SVGEGT. The CDR3 contains 11 residues. The CDR3 DNA sequence: TGTGCCAGCAGGTCGAGAACGAGGGCTTTCTTT. The encoded protein is CASRSRTRAFF.

The table lists this clonotype with a few counts. The CDR3 DNA follows: TGTGCCAGCCGCGTCGGGGGGCACCTCTCCAGCACAGATACGCAGTATTTT. It yields the protein CASRVGGHLSSTDTQYF. This chain connects TRBV28 to TRBJ2-3, with a possible D match to TRBD2 (7 bases). V was shortened by 8 bases and J by 0 bases, with 21 bases between the two germline ends. The CDR3 sequence is 17 residues long. Germline-derived CDR1 and CDR2 are MDHEN and SYDVKM.

A few counts support this clonotype. The chain links TRBV7-2 to TRBJ2-3; 7 nucleotides line up with TRBD1. This CDR3 is 16 amino acids long. The V segment lost 6 bases and the J segment 4 bases; nucleotides outside the gene matches: 13. The germline gives CDR1 SGHTA, CDR2 FQGNSA. CDR3 nucleotides: TGTGCCAGCAGAACCCCGGGACAGAATCGTGCAGATACGCAGTATTTT. It translates to CASRTPGQNRADTQYF.